This passage covers 20 T cell receptor beta chains from one sample sequenced in a study of beta chain features in type 1 diabetes. Every isolated RNA sample was fully reverse transcribed, so sequencing captured expressed TCRB transcripts. This table comes from immunoSEQ multiplex PCR, and its TCRdb copy is limited to in-frame clones, with some not included. The data show 400,000 to 500,000 clones, with roughly 13% seen just once and approximately 0.035% held by the top ten. Sequencing was carried out using naive CD4+ T cells from blood. The receptors were sampled from a man aged 25-45 years in good health.

In this sample, this clone turned up a few times. This chain links TRBV7-9 with TRBJ1-5; D gene uncertain. Germline lookup yields CDR1 SEHNR and CDR2 FQNEAQ (reference sequence). V was cut by 1 base and J by 0 bases, with 10 bases left in between. The CDR3 runs 16 residues. The CDR3 protein is CASSLDSPYSNQPQHF. CDR3 DNA sequence: TGTGCCAGCAGCTTAGATTCGCCGTATAGCAATCAGCCCCAGCATTTT. Full variable domain (outside the CDR3, taken from reference TRBV7-9 and TRBJ1-5): DTGVSQNPRHKITKRGQNVTFRCDPISEHNRLYWYRQTLGQGPEFLTYFQNEAQLEKSRLLSDRFSAERPKGSFSTLEIQRTEQGDSAMYLCASSLDSPYSNQPQHFGDGTRLSIL.

This clone was recorded a few times. The genes are TRBV4-1 and TRBJ1-2; TRBD1 aligns across 8 bases. With 0 bases clipped from V and 6 bases from J, the junction kept 6 bases outside the gene matches. CDR3 length equals 15 residues. Germline CDR1 is MGHRA and CDR2 is YSYEKL. Written as DNA, the CDR3 is TGCGCCAGCAGCCAAGATCAGGGACAGGCTAATGGCTACACCTTC. Amino acid sequence: CASSQDQGQANGYTF.

The chain recombines TRBV29-1 with TRBJ2-7, with D possibly being TRBD2 (6 bases). CDR3 length: 11 amino acids. Trimming took off 7 bases at V and 2 bases at J, with 9 bases between the two ends. Germline CDR1 SQVTM, CDR2 ANQGSEA. CDR3 loop: CSGGGAYEQYF. The CDR3 nucleotides read TGCAGCGGGGGCGGGGCCTACGAGCAGTACTTC.

This sequence joins TRBV14 and TRBJ1-1; TRBD1 matches 7 bases. This CDR3 has 13 residues. V lost 0 bases and J lost 10; bases outside the gene matches: 5. Germline values: CDR1 SGHDN, CDR2 FVKESK. The CDR3 reads CASSQEGTVRAFF. The CDR3 region has the DNA TGTGCCAGCAGCCAAGAAGGGACAGTAAGAGCTTTCTTT.

V gene TRBV4-3 combines with J gene TRBJ2-1; 8 bases fit TRBD1. The germline V gene encodes CDR1 LGHNA and CDR2 YSLEER. The junction had 6 bases not matched to a gene; V was cut back by 1 base and J by 4 bases. The length of the CDR3 is 16 residues. CDR3 in amino acids: CASSQGVRQGYNEQFF. The CDR3 coding sequence is TGCGCCAGCAGCCAAGGTGTCAGACAGGGGTACAATGAGCAGTTCTTC.

The chain joins TRBV30 to TRBJ1-2; D is unresolved. This CDR3 region has 12 residues. Germline V gene lookup returns CDR1 GTSNPN and CDR2 SVGIG (reference sequence). Trimming left V 4 bases short and J 4 bases short, with 10 bases between. The CDR3 DNA reads as TGTGCCTGGACCCCCCTCGGCTATGGCTACACCTTC. Protein product: CAWTPLGYGYTF.

The chain combines TRBV11-2 with TRBJ1-5; D is perhaps TRBD1 (6 bases). CDR3 length equals 16 residues. The germline gives CDR1 SGHAT, CDR2 FQNNGV. V lost 4 bases and J 1 base, leaving 14 bases between the germline ends. For the CDR3, the DNA is TGTGCCAGCAGCTCACTTACAGGGCCGAGCAATCAGCCCCAGCATTTT. The encoded protein is CASSSLTGPSNQPQHF.

There are a few counts of this clone. This chain joins TRBV6-5 and TRBJ1-2; D unclear. The CDR3 covers 13 residues. Trimming stripped 5 bases from V and 10 bases from J, with 17 bases between. Germline V gives CDR1 MNHEY, CDR2 SVGAGI. The CDR3 nucleotides read TGTGCCAGCAGTGATCGCGGTGTCGGAGTCTACACCTTC. It specifies CASSDRGVGVYTF.

This clone was detected only a few times. This chain links TRBV5-1 with TRBJ2-1, with a tentative D call TRBD1 (6 bases). The germline gives CDR1 SGHRS, CDR2 YFSETQ. The CDR3 is made up of 14 amino acids. V was shortened by 8 bases and J by 4 bases, with 16 bases between the two germline ends. CDR3 DNA sequence: TGCGCCAGGGACCAGGGGAAGAAGTACAATGAGCAGTTCTTC. This gives the protein CARDQGKKYNEQFF.

The table lists this clone with a few counts. Other DNA sequences from this sample encode an identical CDR3 as well. DNA for the CDR3: TGTGCCTGGAGTGTAAGGAACACCATATATTTT. The encoded protein is CAWSVRNTIYF. The gene calls are TRBV30 and TRBJ1-3; D call uncertain. The CDR3 loop spans 11 amino acids. The germline V gene encodes CDR1 GTSNPN and CDR2 SVGIG (reference sequence). Trimming cost V 0 bases and J 7 bases, with 4 bases left between them.

A note on this clone: Within the sample, other DNA sequences also encode this same CDR3. The V call is TRBV7-2, the J call TRBJ1-1; D unresolved. The CDR3 extends over 13 amino acids. Trimming took off 2 bases at V and 1 base at J, with 5 bases between the two ends. The germline V gene encodes CDR1 SGHTA and CDR2 FQGNSA. The DNA of the CDR3 is TGTGCCAGCAGCTTATTAAGGAACACTGAAGCTTTCTTT. Amino acid sequence: CASSLLRNTEAFF.

This clone was seen more than once but under ten times. The rearrangement uses TRBV7-2 and TRBJ2-5, with D possibly matching TRBD2 (6 bases). There are 13 residues in the CDR3. Trimming removed 4 bases from V and 8 bases from J, with 14 bases in between. Germline loops: CDR1 SGHTA, CDR2 FQGNSA. Here the CDR3 reads CASSSGTWGTQYF. CDR3 DNA: TGTGCCAGCAGCTCCGGGACTTGGGGAACCCAGTACTTC.

There are a few counts of this clone. The rearrangement links TRBV7-9 to TRBJ2-5, with D unclear. The CDR3 totals 16 residues. The V and J ends lost 8 bases and 2 bases respectively, with 21 bases between them. From germline, CDR1 is SEHNR and CDR2 FQNEAQ (reference sequence). CDR3 protein: CASEGFVVSPQETQYF. CDR3 DNA sequence: TGTGCCAGCGAAGGGTTCGTCGTCTCGCCTCAAGAGACCCAGTACTTC. Filled out from reference TRBV7-9 and TRBJ2-5, the complete variable domain reads DTGVSQNPRHKITKRGQNVTFRCDPISEHNRLYWYRQTLGQGPEFLTYFQNEAQLEKSRLLSDRFSAERPKGSFSTLEIQRTEQGDSAMYLCASEGFVVSPQETQYFGPGTRLLVL.

The chain recombines TRBV6-5 with TRBJ1-2; 8 nucleotides align to TRBD1. The germline CDR1 and CDR2 sequences are MNHEY and SVGAGI. V was clipped by 5 bases and J by 8 bases; unmatched bases: 1. The CDR3 length is 11 residues. CDR3 nucleotide sequence: TGTGCCAGCAGTCCAGGGGGCGGCTACACCTTC. Encoded protein: CASSPGGGYTF.

The table lists this clone with a few counts. The chain joins TRBV5-6 to TRBJ1-2; D not certain. The ends were cut back, 6 bases at V and 8 bases at J, with 8 bases in the middle. Germline V CDR1 and CDR2: SGHDT, YYEEEE. This CDR3 has 10 residues. CDR3 DNA sequence: TGTGCCAGCATACGCCAGGGCTACACCTTC. It encodes CASIRQGYTF.

The genes are TRBV25-1 and TRBJ1-1; 7 nucleotides agree with TRBD1. This CDR3 comprises 14 residues. Germline V CDR1 and CDR2: MGHDK, SYGVNS. The V segment lost 4 bases and the J segment 2 bases; nucleotides outside the gene matches: 4. CDR3: CASSVPGGNTEAFF. In DNA form, the CDR3 reads TGTGCCAGCAGTGTGCCAGGGGGAAACACTGAAGCTTTCTTT.

The genes are TRBV7-9 and TRBJ2-3; D is perhaps TRBD1 (5 bases). The CDR3 runs to 15 residues. Trimming took 5 bases from V and 8 from J, leaving 20 bases between them. Germline V gene sequence: CDR1 SEHNR, CDR2 FQNEAQ (reference sequence). CDR3 amino acids: CASSLTGWLEITQYF. CDR3 nucleotides: TGTGCCAGCAGCCTTACAGGATGGTTGGAGATTACGCAGTATTTT.

This clone was observed a handful of times. The chain couples TRBV14 to TRBJ2-1, with TRBD2 identical over 11 bases. V was pared by 2 bases and J by 0 bases, with 3 bases of the junction left unmatched. The CDR3 length is 17 residues. Germline CDR1 is SGHDN and CDR2 is FVKESK. In DNA, the CDR3 is TGTGCCAGCAGCCAACTAGCGGGAGGCTTCTCCTACAATGAGCAGTTCTTC. Its protein product is CASSQLAGGFSYNEQFF.

The sample holds a few counts of this clone. The gene calls are TRBV25-1 and TRBJ1-2; weak D call: TRBD1 (5 bases). Germline values: CDR1 MGHDK, CDR2 SYGVNS. The V end was cut by 2 bases, the J end by 10 bases, with 11 bases between. This CDR3 is 12 amino acids long. The CDR3 nucleotides are TGTGCCAGCAGTGAACCGGGGCGAGACTACACCTTC. It encodes CASSEPGRDYTF.

Only a few counts were recorded for this clone. This chain joins TRBV14 and TRBJ1-5; a possible D gene is TRBD1 (5 bases). Trimming took off 4 bases at V and 1 base at J, with 5 bases between the two ends. Germline assignment: CDR1 SGHDN and CDR2 FVKESK. The CDR3 runs to 13 residues. CDR3 loop: CASSRDSNQPQHF. The CDR3 nucleotides read TGTGCCAGCAGCCGGGACAGCAATCAGCCCCAGCATTTT.